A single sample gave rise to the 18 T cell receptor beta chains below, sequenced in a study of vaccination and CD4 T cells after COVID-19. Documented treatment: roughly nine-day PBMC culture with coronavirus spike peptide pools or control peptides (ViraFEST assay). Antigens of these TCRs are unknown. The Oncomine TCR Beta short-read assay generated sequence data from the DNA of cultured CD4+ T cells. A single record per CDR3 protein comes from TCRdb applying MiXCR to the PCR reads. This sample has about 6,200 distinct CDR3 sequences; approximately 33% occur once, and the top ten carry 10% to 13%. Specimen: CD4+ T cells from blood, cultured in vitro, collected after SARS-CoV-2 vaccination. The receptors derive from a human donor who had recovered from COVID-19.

In DNA, the CDR3 is TGTGCCAGCAGTTACTCGAGCGGGGTAGTAAACACTGAAGCTTTCTTT. As protein: CASSYSSGVVNTEAFF. The gene calls are TRBV6-5 and TRBJ1-1; D is ambiguous. Trimming stripped 0 bases from V and 2 bases from J, with 13 bases between. The CDR3 consists of 16 residues. Per germline, CDR1 MNHEY and CDR2 SVGAGI.

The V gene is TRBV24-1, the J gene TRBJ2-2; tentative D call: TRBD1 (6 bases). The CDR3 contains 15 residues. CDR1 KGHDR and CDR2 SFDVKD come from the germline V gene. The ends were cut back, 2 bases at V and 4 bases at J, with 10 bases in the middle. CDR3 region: CATSDSGVGTGELFF. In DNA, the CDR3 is TGTGCCACCAGTGATTCAGGGGTCGGCACCGGGGAGCTGTTTTTT.

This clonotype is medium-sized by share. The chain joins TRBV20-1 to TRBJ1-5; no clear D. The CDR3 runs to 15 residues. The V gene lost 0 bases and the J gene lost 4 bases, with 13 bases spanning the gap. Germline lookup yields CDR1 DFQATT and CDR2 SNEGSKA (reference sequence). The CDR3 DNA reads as TGCAGTGCTAGAGATATGAGGTCGGATAATCAGCCCCAGCATTTT. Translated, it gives CSARDMRSDNQPQHF.

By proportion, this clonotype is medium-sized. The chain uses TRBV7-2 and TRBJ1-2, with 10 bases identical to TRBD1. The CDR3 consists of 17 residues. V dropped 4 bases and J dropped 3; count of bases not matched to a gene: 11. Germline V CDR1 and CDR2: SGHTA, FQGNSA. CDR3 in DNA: TGTGCCAGCAGCTCTGGCGGGACAGGGGCTAAATACTATGGCTACACCTTC. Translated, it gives CASSSGGTGAKYYGYTF.

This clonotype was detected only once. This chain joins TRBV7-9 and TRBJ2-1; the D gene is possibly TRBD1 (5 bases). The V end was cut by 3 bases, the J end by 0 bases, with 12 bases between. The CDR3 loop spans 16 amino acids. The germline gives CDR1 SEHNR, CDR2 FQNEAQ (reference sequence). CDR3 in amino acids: CASSLGHTRSYNEQFF. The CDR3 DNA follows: TGTGCCAGCAGCTTGGGGCACACCCGCTCCTACAATGAGCAGTTCTTC.

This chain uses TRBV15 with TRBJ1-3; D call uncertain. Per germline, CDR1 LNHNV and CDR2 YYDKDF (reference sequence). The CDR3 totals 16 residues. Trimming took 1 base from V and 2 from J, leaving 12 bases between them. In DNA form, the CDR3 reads TGTGCCACCAGCAGAGGAAATACACTGGCTGGAAACACCATATATTTT. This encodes CATSRGNTLAGNTIYF.

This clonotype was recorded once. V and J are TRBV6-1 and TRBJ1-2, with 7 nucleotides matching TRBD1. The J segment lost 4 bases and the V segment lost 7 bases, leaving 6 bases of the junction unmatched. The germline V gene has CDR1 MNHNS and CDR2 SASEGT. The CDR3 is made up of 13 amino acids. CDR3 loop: CASKETGTYGYTF. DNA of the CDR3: TGTGCCAGCAAAGAGACAGGGACCTATGGCTACACCTTC.

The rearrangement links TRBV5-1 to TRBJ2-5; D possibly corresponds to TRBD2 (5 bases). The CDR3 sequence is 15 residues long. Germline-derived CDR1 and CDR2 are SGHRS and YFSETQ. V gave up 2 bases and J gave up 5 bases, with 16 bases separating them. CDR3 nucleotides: TGCGCCAGCAGCTTAACGTCCGGGAAGGGTGAGACCCAGTACTTC. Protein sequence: CASSLTSGKGETQYF.

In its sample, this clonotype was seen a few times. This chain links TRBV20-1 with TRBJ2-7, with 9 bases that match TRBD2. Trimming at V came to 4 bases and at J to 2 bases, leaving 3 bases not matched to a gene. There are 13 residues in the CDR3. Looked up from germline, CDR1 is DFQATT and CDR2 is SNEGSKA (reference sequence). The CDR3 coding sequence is TGCAGTGCTACACGACTAGCGGCCTACGAGCAGTACTTC. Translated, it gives CSATRLAAYEQYF.

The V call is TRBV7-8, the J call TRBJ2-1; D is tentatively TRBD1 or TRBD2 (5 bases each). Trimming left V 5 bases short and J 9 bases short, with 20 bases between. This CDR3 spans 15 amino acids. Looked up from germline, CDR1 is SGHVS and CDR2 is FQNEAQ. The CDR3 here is CASSPRGALLGEQFF. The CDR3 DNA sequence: TGTGCCAGCAGCCCCCGAGGGGCGCTCTTGGGTGAGCAGTTCTTC.

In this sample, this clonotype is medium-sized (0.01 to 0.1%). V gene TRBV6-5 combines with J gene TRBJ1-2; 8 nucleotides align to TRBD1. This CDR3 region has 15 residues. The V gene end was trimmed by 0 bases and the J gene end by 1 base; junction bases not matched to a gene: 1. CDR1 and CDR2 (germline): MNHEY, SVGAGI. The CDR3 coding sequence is TGTGCCAGCAGTTACTCAGGACAGGGTAACTATGGCTACACCTTC. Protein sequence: CASSYSGQGNYGYTF.

The CDR3 DNA sequence: TGTGCCAGCAGTTCTGGGAGTTACCCCTCCTACGAGCAGTACTTC. It encodes CASSSGSYPSYEQYF. The gene calls are TRBV6-5 and TRBJ2-7, with TRBD2 as a possible D gene (5 bases). Trimming left V 4 bases short and J 0 bases short, with 13 bases between. Germline loops: CDR1 MNHEY, CDR2 SVGAGI. The CDR3 runs 15 residues.

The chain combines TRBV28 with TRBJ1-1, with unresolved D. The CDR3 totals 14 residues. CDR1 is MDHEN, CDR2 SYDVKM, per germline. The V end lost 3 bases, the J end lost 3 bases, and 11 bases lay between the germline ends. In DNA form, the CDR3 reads TGTGCCAGCAGTTTGCCAGGCGGGCACACTGAAGCTTTCTTT. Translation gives CASSLPGGHTEAFF.

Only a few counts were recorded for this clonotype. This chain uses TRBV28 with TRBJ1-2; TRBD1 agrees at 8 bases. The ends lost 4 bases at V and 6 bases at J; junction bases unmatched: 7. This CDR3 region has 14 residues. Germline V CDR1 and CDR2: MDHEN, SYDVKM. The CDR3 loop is CASSSADRVHGYTF. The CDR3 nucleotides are TGTGCCAGCAGTTCAGCGGACAGGGTCCATGGCTACACCTTC.

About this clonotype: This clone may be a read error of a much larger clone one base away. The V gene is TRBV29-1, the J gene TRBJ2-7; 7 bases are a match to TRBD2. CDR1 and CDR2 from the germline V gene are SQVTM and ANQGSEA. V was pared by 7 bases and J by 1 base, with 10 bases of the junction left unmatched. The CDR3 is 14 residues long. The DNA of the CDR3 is TGCAGCGCCCTTAAGTGGGAGGGTTCCTACGAGCAGTACTTC. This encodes CSALKWEGSYEQYF.

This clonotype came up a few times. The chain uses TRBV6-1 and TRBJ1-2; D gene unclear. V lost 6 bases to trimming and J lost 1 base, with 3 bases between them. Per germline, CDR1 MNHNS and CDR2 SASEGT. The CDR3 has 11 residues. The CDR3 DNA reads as TGTGCCAGCAGCGATAACTATGGCTACACCTTC. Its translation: CASSDNYGYTF.

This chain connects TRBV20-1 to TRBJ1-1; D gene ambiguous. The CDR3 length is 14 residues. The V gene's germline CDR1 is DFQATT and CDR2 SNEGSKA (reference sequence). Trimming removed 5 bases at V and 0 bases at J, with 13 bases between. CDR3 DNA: TGCAGTGCTCCCAGCGACGGGGTGAACACTGAAGCTTTCTTT. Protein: CSAPSDGVNTEAFF.

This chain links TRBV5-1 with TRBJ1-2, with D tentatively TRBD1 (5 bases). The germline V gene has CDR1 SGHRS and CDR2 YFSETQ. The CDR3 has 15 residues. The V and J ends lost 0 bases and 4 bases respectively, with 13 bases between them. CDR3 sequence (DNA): TGCGCCAGCAGCTTGGGGGACGGGAGGAGCTATGGCTACACCTTC. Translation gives CASSLGDGRSYGYTF.